This TCR beta chain was profiled in a study of control samples from healthy donors and cancer patients. Generated by immunoSEQ multiplex PCR, the TCRdb table keeps only in-frame clones and is missing some. The sample yields about 130,000 clones, approximately 90% seen once. The CDR3 sequence is 16 residues long. V shed 2 bases, J shed 3 bases, and the junction held 7 bases outside the gene matches. CDR1 and CDR2 (germline): LNHDA, SQIVND (reference sequence). The clonotype originates from a man aged 18 to 30 in good health. The chain uses TRBV19 and TRBJ2-3, with TRBD2 matching over 8 bases. The specimen sequenced was blood. The CDR3 spells CASSISLSGVTDTQYF. The CDR3 DNA reads TGTGCCAGTAGTATATCACTTAGCGGGGTAACAGATACGCAGTATTTT.